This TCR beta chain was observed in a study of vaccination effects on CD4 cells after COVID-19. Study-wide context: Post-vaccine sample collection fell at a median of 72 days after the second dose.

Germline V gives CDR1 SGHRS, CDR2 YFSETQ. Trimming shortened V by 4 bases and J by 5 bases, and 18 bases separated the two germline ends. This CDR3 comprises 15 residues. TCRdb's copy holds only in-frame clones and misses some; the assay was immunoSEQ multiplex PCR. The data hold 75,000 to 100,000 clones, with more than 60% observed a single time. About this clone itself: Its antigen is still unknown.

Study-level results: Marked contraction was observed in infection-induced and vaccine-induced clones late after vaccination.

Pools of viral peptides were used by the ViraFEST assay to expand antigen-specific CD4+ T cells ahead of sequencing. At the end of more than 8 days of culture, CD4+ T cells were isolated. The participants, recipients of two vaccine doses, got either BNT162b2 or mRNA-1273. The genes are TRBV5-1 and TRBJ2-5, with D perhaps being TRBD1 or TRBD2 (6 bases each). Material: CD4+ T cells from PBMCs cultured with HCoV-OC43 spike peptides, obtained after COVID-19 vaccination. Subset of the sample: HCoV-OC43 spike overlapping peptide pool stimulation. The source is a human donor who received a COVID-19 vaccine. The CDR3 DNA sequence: TGCGCCAGCAGCCCCGGAGCCGGAGGGGGGGAGACCCAGTACTTC. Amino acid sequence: CASSPGAGGGETQYF.